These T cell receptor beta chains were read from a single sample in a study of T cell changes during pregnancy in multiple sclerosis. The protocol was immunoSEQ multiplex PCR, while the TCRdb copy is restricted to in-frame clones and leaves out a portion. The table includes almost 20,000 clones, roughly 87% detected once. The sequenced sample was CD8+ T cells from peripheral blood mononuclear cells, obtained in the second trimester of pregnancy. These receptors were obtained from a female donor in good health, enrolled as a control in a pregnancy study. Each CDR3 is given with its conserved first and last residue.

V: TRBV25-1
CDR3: CASSERADGIPYEQYF

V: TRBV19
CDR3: CASSHPGWAAEAFF

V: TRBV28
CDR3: CASETSGNYEQYF

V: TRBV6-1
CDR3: CASRRLAGALETQYF

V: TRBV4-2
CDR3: CASSHLGQEYEQYF

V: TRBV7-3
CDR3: CASSLTGAGGYNEQFF

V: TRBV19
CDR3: CASSSGTYKGYTF

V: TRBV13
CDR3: CASSLEGQGRYHSGANVLTF

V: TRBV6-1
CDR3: CASSVTGDNTEAFF

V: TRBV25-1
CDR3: CASSDTGYHYGYTF

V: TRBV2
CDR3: CASFARGKLFF

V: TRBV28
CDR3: CASRQVLRRNEQFF

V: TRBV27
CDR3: CASGDRFMNTEAFF

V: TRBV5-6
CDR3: CASMDSHWEGGYTF

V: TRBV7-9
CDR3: CASSLRMSGKETQYF

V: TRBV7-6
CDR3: CASSGWAGSSGNTIYF

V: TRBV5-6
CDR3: CASSLTGLAHYEQYF

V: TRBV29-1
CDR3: CSVMTGLEQYF

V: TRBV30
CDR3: CAWSDGTELYEQYF

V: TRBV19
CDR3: CASSLRSDNEQFF

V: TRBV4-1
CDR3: CASSQGGGGRYTEAFF

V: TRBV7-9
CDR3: CASSQPGQGRNEQFF

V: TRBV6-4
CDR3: CASSPGQLDTGELFF

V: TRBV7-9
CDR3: CASSPYGTANEKLFF

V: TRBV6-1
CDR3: CASSEAQYSNQPQHF

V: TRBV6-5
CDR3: CASSYGQLYEQYF

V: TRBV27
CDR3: CASSFGLAGEQYF

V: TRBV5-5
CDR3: CASSFTMISYEQYF

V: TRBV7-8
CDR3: CASSSPLGGRDIERDEKLFF

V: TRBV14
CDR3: CASSHRTGFLHEQYF

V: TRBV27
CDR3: CASLGQGRMVNEQFF

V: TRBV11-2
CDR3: CASSLGGGNYGYTF

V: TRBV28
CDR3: CASSFRNGHYEQYF

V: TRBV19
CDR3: CASRGGGYNEQFF

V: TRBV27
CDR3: CASRDRATNEKLFF

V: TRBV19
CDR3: CASSIGEGEADTQYF

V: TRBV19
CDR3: CASQGAPDEAFF

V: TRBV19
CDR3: CASSPETGGVNTEAFF

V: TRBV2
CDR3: CAGRGAGTDTQYF

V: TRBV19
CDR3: CASSNIPGNEQYF

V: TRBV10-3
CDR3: CANGGDGISGANVLTF

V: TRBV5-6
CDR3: CASGQGALHYGYTF

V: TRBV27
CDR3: CATYGGAHEQYF

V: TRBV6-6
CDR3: CASSPSGFDQPQHF

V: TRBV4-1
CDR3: CASSHLQGYEQYF